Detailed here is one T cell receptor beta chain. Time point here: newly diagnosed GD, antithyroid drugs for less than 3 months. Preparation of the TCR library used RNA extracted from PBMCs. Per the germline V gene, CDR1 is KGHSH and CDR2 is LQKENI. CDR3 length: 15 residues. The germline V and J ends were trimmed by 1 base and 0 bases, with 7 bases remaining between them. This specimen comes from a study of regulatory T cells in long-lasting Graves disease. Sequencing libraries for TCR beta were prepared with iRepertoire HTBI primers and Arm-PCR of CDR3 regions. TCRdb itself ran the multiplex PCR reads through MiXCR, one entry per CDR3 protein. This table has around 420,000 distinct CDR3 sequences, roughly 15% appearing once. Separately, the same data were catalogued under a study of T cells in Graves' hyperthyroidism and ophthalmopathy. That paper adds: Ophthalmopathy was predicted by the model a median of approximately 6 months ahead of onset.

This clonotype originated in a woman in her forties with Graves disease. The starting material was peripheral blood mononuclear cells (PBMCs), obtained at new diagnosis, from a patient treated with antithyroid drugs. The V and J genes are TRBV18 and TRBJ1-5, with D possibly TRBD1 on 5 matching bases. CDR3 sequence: CASSPRGNSNQPQHF. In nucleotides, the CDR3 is TGTGCCAGCTCACCACGGGGGAATAGCAATCAGCCCCAGCATTTT. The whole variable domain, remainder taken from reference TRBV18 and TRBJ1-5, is NAGVMQNPRHLVRRRGQEARLRCSPMKGHSHVYWYRQLPEEGLKFMVYLQKENIIDESGMPKERFSAEFPKEGPSILRIQQVVRGDSAAYFCASSPRGNSNQPQHFGDGTRLSIL.